Detailed here is one T cell receptor beta chain. Its antigen remains unknown. The sample comes from a study of PD-L1 blockade in urothelial cancer. Turning to the study itself: The patients first took atezolizumab around 2014, receiving 1,200 mg intravenously every 3 weeks. Regarding the study as a whole: For patients with durable benefit, tumor-infiltrating T lymphocytes were more numerous. A single FFPE tumor sample per patient was used, not taken right before treatment.

The germline CDR1 and CDR2 sequences are SGHDN and FVKESK. V was clipped by 3 bases and J by 2 bases, with 8 bases between them. The CDR3 has 14 residues. Profiled with immunoSEQ multiplex PCR; TCRdb holds only in-frame clones, not every one. The sample carries about 35,000 clones, just over 35% recorded once. The V and J genes are TRBV14 and TRBJ1-3; no reliable D call. Sequences were derived from tumor tissue, sampled before atezolizumab (anti-PD-L1) treatment. This sequence was found in a man aged 60 to 75 with urothelial cancer. CDR3 protein: CASSQRTAGNTIYF. CDR3 DNA sequence: TGTGCCAGCAGCCAGAGGACTGCTGGAAACACCATATATTTT.